The sequence of this T cell receptor beta chain was determined in a study (dated by TCRdb to between 2014 and 2017). In the study overall: The study tested whether tumor-infiltrating Tregs in breast cancer are recruited from blood Tregs or converted in situ from other CD4+ T cell subsets. The study at large found these results: The larger-cohort validation was restricted to a single TCR beta V-J rearrangement rather than whole repertoires. Across 23 patients, about 14% of tumor Treg TRBV12-4/TRBJ1-2 sequences were found to be shared with naive CD4+ cells, compared with under 2.4% shared with blood Tregs or memory cells. The TCR gene usage of tumor memory CD4+ T cells clustered together with blood and lymph node memory CD4+ cells and with lymph node naive CD4+ cells. The greatest overlap of tumor-infiltrating Treg TCR alpha and beta sequences was with tumor naive CD4+ T cells, followed next by blood naive CD4+ T cells.

Based on its abundance in the sample, this clonotype is medium-sized (0.01 to 0.1%). Its antigen is currently not known. The record has no base qualities; no much larger clone is one base away. Libraries were made using multiplex PCR. TCRdb names Ion Torrent PGM as the instrument used. For the approximately 24-patient analysis, adaptor-ligated barcode primers were used to amplify TRBV12-4/TRBJ1-2 clonotypes. The Ion Personal Genome Machine system was used to sequence the TRBV12-4/TRBJ1-2 amplicons from the approximately 21-patient cohort. As for the authors' bioinformatics: Sequencing data were pooled across the five patients for each of nine subset-tissue groups and compared by unsupervised clustering of TCR gene usage. The Morisita-Horn index was used to calculate repertoire similarity, with shared sequences weighted by how much each contributed to each repertoire. TCRdb itself trimmed the public reads at Q25 with fastp, ran MiXCR and retained productive beta chains. Rows matching on CDR3 protein sequence are summarized as one entry with the most common DNA and genes. TCRdb, not the authors, supplied the V and J calls. This sample is represented by about 670 distinct CDR3 sequences; roughly 15% of them were singletons. The ten biggest clones cover 21% of the sample.

Naive CD4+ T cells were purified with the Miltenyi Naive CD4+ T Cell Isolation kit, with Tregs depleted using CD25 microbeads. A larger group of about two dozen breast cancer patients was studied by sequencing a single TRBV12-4/TRBJ1-2 rearrangement in tumor Tregs and blood Treg, naive and memory CD4+ cells. Ficoll density gradient centrifugation was used to isolate mononuclear cells from lymph nodes or from more than 40 ml of peripheral blood. A purity exceeding 90% was confirmed by FACS for the sorted cell populations. The germline ends are 11 bases apart after V is trimmed by 2 bases and J by 7 bases. The CDR3 covers 13 residues, taking in both the cysteine and the phenylalanine. Only the CDR3 DNA stays, 39 bases, in frame from base 1.

The sequence came from a female donor with breast cancer. The chain was built from TRBV12-3 or TRBV12-4 and TRBJ1-2; the D gene lacks a confident call. Sequencing was performed on naive CD4+ T cells sorted from blood. The cell subset or site label for this specimen denotes: naive CD4+ T cells, CD4+CD45RA+CD25-. CDR3 protein: CASSLNRRRGYTF. The nucleotide sequence reads TGTGCCAGCAGTTTAAACCGAAGGCGTGGCTACACCTTC.